Detailed here is one T cell receptor beta chain. This entry belongs to a study of shared clonotypes between healthy human individuals. This table comes from immunoSEQ multiplex PCR, and its TCRdb copy is limited to in-frame clones, with some not included. This table has about 1.5 million clones, nearly 99% appearing once. The source material was naive CD4+ T cells sorted from blood. Subset indicated: CD45RA+ positively selected. The receptor's source is a man aged 25 to 45 in good health.

CDR3 sequence: CASSGQGTSTDTQYF. DNA of the CDR3: TGTGCCAGCAGCGGACAGGGGACTAGCACAGATACGCAGTATTTT. The V call is TRBV9, the J call TRBJ2-3; 8 bases are shared with TRBD1. Per germline, CDR1 SGDLS and CDR2 YYNGEE. Trimming cost V 3 bases and J 0 bases; bases outside gene matches: 3. The CDR3 is 15 amino acids.